The 17 T cell receptor beta chains listed next were all sequenced from one sample in a study of shared clonotypes between healthy human individuals (dated by TCRdb to about 2020). The library came from the immunoSEQ multiplex PCR assay. The immuneACCESS repertoire file appears here via TCRdb, limited to in-frame rearrangements. These files lack a portion of the clones; in checked studies, under half of the deficit traces to unresolved V genes, and the cause of the others is not known. A total of around 95,000 clones appear in this sample, around 47% of them only once. The ten largest clones capture roughly 16% of the sample. Sequencing input: PBMCs. Receptors were obtained from a woman in her 40s in good health. Some clones in this sample may be carry-over from other donors' samples.

V usage is TRBV5-1 and J usage is TRBJ2-3; perhaps TRBD1 as D (6 bases). The germline CDR1 and CDR2 sequences are SGHRS and YFSETQ. This CDR3 has 16 residues. V lost 1 base, J lost 2 bases, and 14 bases lay in between. CDR3 nucleotide sequence: TGCGCCAGCAGCTTGTATCAGGGGCCGTTCACAGATACGCAGTATTTT. Its protein is CASSLYQGPFTDTQYF.

This chain links TRBV7-3 with TRBJ2-5, with 11 nucleotides matching TRBD1. This CDR3 contains 15 residues. J was trimmed by 5 bases and V by 4 bases; bases with no gene match: 6. CDR1 and CDR2 (germline): SGHTA, FQGTGA. The CDR3 reads CASSWGQGEKETQYF. CDR3 coding DNA: TGTGCCAGCAGCTGGGGACAGGGGGAGAAGGAGACCCAGTACTTC. The whole variable domain, remainder taken from reference TRBV7-3 and TRBJ2-5, is GAGVSQTPSNKVTEKGKYVELRCDPISGHTALYWYRQSLGQGPEFLIYFQGTGAADDSGLPNDRFFAVRPEGSVSTLKIQRTERGDSAVYLCASSWGQGEKETQYFGPGTRLLVL.

Concerning this clone: Germline and junction disagree at one end, which may indicate a read error. The chain combines TRBV11-2 with TRBJ2-1; the D is unclear. Germline CDR1 is SGHAT and CDR2 is FQNNGV. This CDR3 spans 14 amino acids. The CDR3 sequence is CASSQDLTVNEQFF. The CDR3 nucleotides are TGCGCCAGCAGCCAAGATTTAACAGTCAATGAGCAGTTCTTC.

In this sample, this clone turned up a few times. The chain has TRBV9 and TRBJ1-5, with D unresolved. The V end was cut by 4 bases, the J end by 1 base, with 18 bases between. CDR1 is SGDLS, CDR2 YYNGEE, per germline. The CDR3 totals 17 residues. CDR3 bases: TGTGCCAGCAGCAAGTTTCCCTGGGCGGGGAGCAATCAGCCCCAGCATTTT. Its protein is CASSKFPWAGSNQPQHF. Full variable domain (outside the CDR3, taken from reference TRBV9 and TRBJ1-5): DSGVTQTPKHLITATGQRVTLRCSPRSGDLSVYWYQQSLDQGLQFLIQYYNGEERAKGNILERFSAQQFPDLHSELNLSSLELGDSALYFCASSKFPWAGSNQPQHFGDGTRLSIL.

This chain connects TRBV18 to TRBJ1-5, with 10 bases fitting TRBD1. Losses at the gene ends were 6 bases for V and 5 bases for J; bases not matched to a gene: 7. Germline assignment: CDR1 KGHSH and CDR2 LQKENI. This CDR3 has 15 amino acids. DNA for the CDR3: TGTGCCAGCTCGGCCGGGACAGGGGATTATCAGCCCCAGCATTTT. It is translated as CASSAGTGDYQPQHF. Supplemented by reference TRBV18 and TRBJ1-5, the full variable domain reads NAGVMQNPRHLVRRRGQEARLRCSPMKGHSHVYWYRQLPEEGLKFMVYLQKENIIDESGMPKERFSAEFPKEGPSILRIQQVVRGDSAAYFCASSAGTGDYQPQHFGDGTRLSIL.

This clone was seen ten or more times. The chain uses TRBV10-3 and TRBJ1-2, with D possibly TRBD1 on 6 matching bases. The CDR3 consists of 13 residues. V was shortened by 3 bases and J by 7 bases, with 12 bases between the two germline ends. In germline, CDR1 is ENHRY, CDR2 SYGVKD. The CDR3 DNA follows: TGTGCCATCAGTGAAGGACAGATTGCTGGCTACACCTTC. The encoded protein is CAISEGQIAGYTF.

This clone came up a few times. The chain recombines TRBV15 with TRBJ2-7; TRBD2 matches at 11 bases. J was trimmed by 6 bases and V by 0 bases; bases with no gene match: 4. CDR3 length equals 15 residues. Germline CDR1 LNHNV, CDR2 YYDKDF (reference sequence). Here the CDR3 reads CATSRDVLAGGEQYF. DNA for the CDR3: TGTGCCACCAGCAGAGATGTCCTAGCGGGAGGCGAGCAGTACTTC.

As to this clone: A single base is all that separates this from a far larger clone, so a read error is likely. This chain links TRBV30 with TRBJ1-1, with TRBD1 matching over 7 bases. This CDR3 is 11 amino acids long. V dropped 8 bases and J dropped 4; count of bases not matched to a gene: 4. Germline assignment: CDR1 GTSNPN and CDR2 SVGIG (reference sequence). CDR3 bases: TGTGCCGAACAGGGGTTCACTGAAGCTTTCTTT. Translating gives CAEQGFTEAFF.

V and J are TRBV28 and TRBJ1-5; D gene unclear. Germline V lookup: CDR1 MDHEN, CDR2 SYDVKM. V was pared by 8 bases and J by 0 bases, with 5 bases between. This CDR3 spans 12 amino acids. CDR3 DNA sequence: TGTGCCAGCTGTGTTAGCAATCAGCCCCAGCATTTT. Its protein is CASCVSNQPQHF.

This clone was found many times. The J gene is TRBJ2-7, the V gene TRBV25-1; 7 bases are shared with TRBD1. V lost 5 bases and J lost 0; bases outside the gene matches: 7. CDR3 size: 15 residues. Looked up from germline, CDR1 is MGHDK and CDR2 is SYGVNS. The CDR3: CASSPRTGSSYEQYF. The DNA of the CDR3 is TGTGCCAGCAGTCCGCGGACAGGATCCTCCTACGAGCAGTACTTC.

The CDR3 spells CAISGRGSDEQYF. The CDR3 DNA reads TGTGCCATCAGTGGTCGCGGGAGCGACGAGCAGTACTTC. The chain carries TRBV10-3 and TRBJ2-7; 7 bases line up with TRBD2. Germline V CDR1 and CDR2: ENHRY, SYGVKD. There are 13 residues in the CDR3. J was trimmed by 5 bases and V by 4 bases; bases with no gene match: 5.

This chain uses TRBV11-2 with TRBJ1-1; D perhaps matches TRBD1 (6 bases). The CDR3 length is 14 residues. The V and J ends lost 5 bases and 1 base respectively, with 11 bases between them. Germline-derived CDR1 and CDR2 are SGHAT and FQNNGV. As DNA, the CDR3 is TGTGCCAGCAGCCGACAGGCCTGGAACACTGAAGCTTTCTTT. It is translated as CASSRQAWNTEAFF.

The J gene is TRBJ2-1, the V gene TRBV2; D is possibly TRBD1 (7 bases). With 6 bases removed from V and 3 bases from J, the gap between germline ends came to 15 bases. The CDR3 runs to 15 residues. Looked up from germline, CDR1 is SNHLY and CDR2 is FYNNEI. The DNA of the CDR3 is TGTGCCAGCAGCGGGGGACAGCTGAACTACAATGAGCAGTTCTTC. It is translated as CASSGGQLNYNEQFF.

This clone came up many times. The CDR3 DNA sequence: TGTGCCTTTACCGGGACAGGGCTAGATACGCAGTATTTT. Protein sequence: CAFTGTGLDTQYF. The V call is TRBV30, the J call TRBJ2-3, with 9 bases matching TRBD1. The CDR3 extends over 13 amino acids. CDR1 and CDR2 from the germline V gene are GTSNPN and SVGIG (reference sequence). V trimming: 7 bases; J trimming: 5 bases; junction bases outside the gene matches: 7. The full variable domain, with the rest looked up from reference TRBV30 and TRBJ2-3, is SQTIHQWPATLVQPVGSPLSLECTVEGTSNPNLYWYRQAAGRGLQLLFYSVGIGQISSEVPQNLSASRPQDRQFILSSKKLLLSDSGFYLCAFTGTGLDTQYFGPGTRLTVL.

This clone was detected once. A far larger clone is off by one base, so a read error is likely. V is TRBV30 and J is TRBJ1-2; no firm D call. The CDR3 consists of 12 residues. CDR1 GTSNPN and CDR2 SVGIG come from the germline V gene (reference sequence). CDR3 coding DNA: TGTGCCCGGAGTCGACCGACCTATGGCTACACCTTC. Translation: CARSRPTYGYTF.

In regard to this clone: Since a much larger clone is just one base distant, this may be a read error. The chain is built from TRBV29-1 and TRBJ2-7; tentatively, D is TRBD2 (6 bases). This CDR3 comprises 13 residues. Looked up from germline, CDR1 is SQVTM and CDR2 is ANQGSEA. The V end lost 6 bases, the J end lost 10 bases, and 22 bases lay between the germline ends. The CDR3 DNA reads TGCAGCGTGGGGGGTTGGGCCCAAGAGGCCCAGTACTTC. As protein: CSVGGWAQEAQYF.

This rearrangement joins TRBV19 to TRBJ2-1; no reliable D call. From germline, CDR1 is LNHDA and CDR2 SQIVND (reference sequence). The CDR3 length is 14 residues. Trimming pared 1 base from V and 1 base from J, leaving 5 bases between. The DNA of the CDR3 is TGTGCCAGTAGTATAGTGGGGTCCTACAATGAGCAGTTCTTC. This codes for CASSIVGSYNEQFF.